Listed below are T cell receptor beta chains from one sample, sequenced in a study of blood T cell repertoires in COVID-19. Clones were sequenced by immunoSEQ multiplex PCR, and TCRdb holds only the in-frame ones, with some missing. This sample carries some 200,000 clones, roughly four fifths of them seen once, and the ten largest clones take approximately 8.7%. Sequencing input: PBMCs or T cells enriched from blood (not recorded which). These receptors originate from a man aged 35-49 years who had recovered from COVID-19. The CDR3 runs from the conserved cysteine through the conserved F or W. Fields, in order: CDR3 DNA, CDR3 protein, D gene, V gene, clone size, J gene. D genes are given only for firm matches. A clone size is listed for some rows: how often the clone was seen (once, few, many), or a class if it is expanded.

cdr3_nt: TGCGCCAGCAGTGAACTAGGACGGAATCAGCCCCAGCATTTT; cdr3_aa: CASSELGRNQPQHF; d_call: .; v_call: TRBV10-2; clone_size: few; j_call: TRBJ1-5
cdr3_nt: TGTGCCAGCACCGGCGGGAGCACAGATACGCAGTATTTT; cdr3_aa: CASTGGSTDTQYF; d_call: .; v_call: TRBV12-3/TRBV12-4; clone_size: .; j_call: TRBJ2-3
cdr3_nt: TGTGCCAGCTCCCAGGCGTCGAACACTGAAGCTTTCTTT; cdr3_aa: CASSQASNTEAFF; d_call: .; v_call: TRBV12-3/TRBV12-4; clone_size: .; j_call: TRBJ1-1
cdr3_nt: TGTGCCACCAGCAGGGGGGCAGGCCAAGAGAATGAGCAGTTCTTC; cdr3_aa: CATSRGAGQENEQFF; d_call: .; v_call: TRBV15; clone_size: .; j_call: TRBJ2-1
cdr3_nt: TGTGCCAGCAGCTTGTACAGCGGGGGGACTGAAGCTTTCTTT; cdr3_aa: CASSLYSGGTEAFF; d_call: .; v_call: TRBV7-9; clone_size: many; j_call: TRBJ1-1
cdr3_nt: TGTGCCAGCAGCCAAGATCGGGGTAGTTTTAATGGCTACACCTTC; cdr3_aa: CASSQDRGSFNGYTF; d_call: .; v_call: TRBV4-2; clone_size: .; j_call: TRBJ1-2
cdr3_nt: TGTGCCAGCAGTGACTCGGGGACAGGGTCTGAAGCTTTCTTT; cdr3_aa: CASSDSGTGSEAFF; d_call: TRBD1; v_call: TRBV6-4; clone_size: .; j_call: TRBJ1-1
cdr3_nt: TGCAGCGCCGAGCGTTGGGGGGAGGGTGAGCAGTTCTTC; cdr3_aa: CSAERWGEGEQFF; d_call: TRBD2; v_call: TRBV29-1; clone_size: once; j_call: TRBJ2-1
cdr3_nt: TGTGCCAGCGGGACCGGGACAGGGAATCAGCCCCAGCATTTT; cdr3_aa: CASGTGTGNQPQHF; d_call: TRBD1; v_call: TRBV7-9; clone_size: .; j_call: TRBJ1-5
cdr3_nt: TGTGCCAGCAGCTTAGCCCCCGGACTCACGGATACGCAGTATTTT; cdr3_aa: CASSLAPGLTDTQYF; d_call: .; v_call: TRBV11-2; clone_size: few; j_call: TRBJ2-3
cdr3_nt: TGTGCCAGCAGCCAAAATCCGTCGTCTACGCAGTATTTT; cdr3_aa: CASSQNPSSTQYF; d_call: .; v_call: TRBV3-1/TRBV3-2; clone_size: .; j_call: TRBJ2-3
cdr3_nt: TGTGCCAGCAGTGACGGACTAGCGGGGGGGAAGGGTACGCAGTATTTT; cdr3_aa: CASSDGLAGGKGTQYF; d_call: TRBD2; v_call: TRBV2; clone_size: few; j_call: TRBJ2-3
cdr3_nt: TGTGCCAGCTCACCACCGGGACATAAAAACTCCTACGAGCAGTACTTC; cdr3_aa: CASSPPGHKNSYEQYF; d_call: .; v_call: TRBV18; clone_size: few; j_call: TRBJ2-7
cdr3_nt: TGTGCCAGCAGTTCACTTCGGAATGAGCAGTTCTTC; cdr3_aa: CASSSLRNEQFF; d_call: .; v_call: TRBV6-5; clone_size: .; j_call: TRBJ2-1
cdr3_nt: TGTGCCAGCTCAACCGGACAGGGGAGGAGTAGAGGAACAGATACGCAGTATTTT; cdr3_aa: CASSTGQGRSRGTDTQYF; d_call: TRBD1; v_call: TRBV18; clone_size: many; j_call: TRBJ2-3
cdr3_nt: TGCGCCAGCAGCTTGACTGGGACTAGTGCCTACGAGCAGTACTTC; cdr3_aa: CASSLTGTSAYEQYF; d_call: TRBD2; v_call: TRBV5-1; clone_size: .; j_call: TRBJ2-7
cdr3_nt: TGCGCCAGCACCACATTCCGGGACAGGGATGGCTACACCTTC; cdr3_aa: CASTTFRDRDGYTF; d_call: TRBD1; v_call: TRBV5-1; clone_size: .; j_call: TRBJ1-2
cdr3_nt: TGTGCCAGTGAGCCTGTGGGCACAGATACGCAGTATTTT; cdr3_aa: CASEPVGTDTQYF; d_call: .; v_call: TRBV9; clone_size: .; j_call: TRBJ2-3
cdr3_nt: TGTGCCACCAGCAGGAACCGGGACAGGGACTACGAGCAGTACTTC; cdr3_aa: CATSRNRDRDYEQYF; d_call: TRBD1; v_call: TRBV15; clone_size: .; j_call: TRBJ2-7
cdr3_nt: TGTGCCACCAGTGATTCCCATTCTTCGAGCTACGAGCAGTACTTC; cdr3_aa: CATSDSHSSSYEQYF; d_call: .; v_call: TRBV24-1; clone_size: .; j_call: TRBJ2-7
cdr3_nt: TGTGCCAGCAGTTACTCGGGGACAGGGAAGAACACTGAAGCTTTCTTT; cdr3_aa: CASSYSGTGKNTEAFF; d_call: TRBD1; v_call: TRBV6-5; clone_size: .; j_call: TRBJ1-1
cdr3_nt: TGTGCCAGCAGCGCCTCAGGGGTTGGTAGGACGCTTAACTATGGCTACACCTTC; cdr3_aa: CASSASGVGRTLNYGYTF; d_call: .; v_call: TRBV9; clone_size: .; j_call: TRBJ1-2
cdr3_nt: TGCGCCAGCAGCTTGAGCGGAAAACTGTTTTTT; cdr3_aa: CASSLSGKLFF; d_call: .; v_call: TRBV5-1; clone_size: .; j_call: TRBJ1-4
cdr3_nt: TGTGCCAGCAGTAAGCTCGGGACAGGGAACCTTAGGGAGACCCAGTACTTC; cdr3_aa: CASSKLGTGNLRETQYF; d_call: TRBD1; v_call: TRBV25-1; clone_size: .; j_call: TRBJ2-5
cdr3_nt: TGTGCCAGTACCCCATTCCCGGGGAACAATGAGCAGTTCTTC; cdr3_aa: CASTPFPGNNEQFF; d_call: .; v_call: TRBV19; clone_size: .; j_call: TRBJ2-1
cdr3_nt: TGTGCCTGGGCCGGACAGGAGACAGATACGCAGTATTTT; cdr3_aa: CAWAGQETDTQYF; d_call: TRBD1; v_call: TRBV30; clone_size: .; j_call: TRBJ2-3
cdr3_nt: TGTGCCAGCAGACCTGGGGGAGGCTGGCAGTTCTTC; cdr3_aa: CASRPGGGWQFF; d_call: .; v_call: TRBV16; clone_size: few; j_call: TRBJ2-1
cdr3_nt: TGCGCCAGCCGCCAAGACTCTAATTCACCCCTCCACTTT; cdr3_aa: CASRQDSNSPLHF; d_call: .; v_call: TRBV5-1; clone_size: .; j_call: TRBJ1-6
cdr3_nt: TGCGCCAGCAGCTCTGACAGGGGACACCAGCCCCAGCATTTT; cdr3_aa: CASSSDRGHQPQHF; d_call: TRBD1; v_call: TRBV5-1; clone_size: .; j_call: TRBJ1-5
cdr3_nt: TGCGCCAGCAGGGAGGGCTACTCCTACAATGAGCAGTTCTTC; cdr3_aa: CASREGYSYNEQFF; d_call: .; v_call: TRBV5-1; clone_size: .; j_call: TRBJ2-1
cdr3_nt: TGTGCCAGCAGCACCCGGGACAGGGTTAACTATGGCTACACCTTC; cdr3_aa: CASSTRDRVNYGYTF; d_call: TRBD1; v_call: TRBV7-9; clone_size: once; j_call: TRBJ1-2
cdr3_nt: TGTGCCAGTAGTAACAGGGGGGACTTTGGGGAGCAGTACTTC; cdr3_aa: CASSNRGDFGEQYF; d_call: TRBD1; v_call: TRBV19; clone_size: once; j_call: TRBJ2-7
cdr3_nt: TGCGCCAGCAGCTTGGCCACCTCAACTAGATTTGGCTACACCTTC; cdr3_aa: CASSLATSTRFGYTF; d_call: .; v_call: TRBV5-1; clone_size: .; j_call: TRBJ1-2
cdr3_nt: TGTGCCAGCAGTCCACCCCCCCGGGACAGGGCCCGCAATGAGCAGTTCTTC; cdr3_aa: CASSPPPRDRARNEQFF; d_call: TRBD1; v_call: TRBV27; clone_size: .; j_call: TRBJ2-1
cdr3_nt: TGTGCCAGCAGTGACTTTAAGGGGAGGGCCTACAATGAGCAGTTCTTC; cdr3_aa: CASSDFKGRAYNEQFF; d_call: TRBD2; v_call: TRBV6-4; clone_size: .; j_call: TRBJ2-1
cdr3_nt: TGCGCCAGCAGCTACACAGGGGGCGCGGGCTACACCTTC; cdr3_aa: CASSYTGGAGYTF; d_call: TRBD1; v_call: TRBV5-1; clone_size: few; j_call: TRBJ1-2
cdr3_nt: TGTGCCAGCAGCTACTCGCGGGACAGCGCATATGGCTACACCTTC; cdr3_aa: CASSYSRDSAYGYTF; d_call: TRBD1; v_call: TRBV7-2; clone_size: .; j_call: TRBJ1-2
cdr3_nt: TGTGCCAGCAGCTTAGAGGTGGGACAGAGAACAACTAATGAAAAACTGTTTTTT; cdr3_aa: CASSLEVGQRTTNEKLFF; d_call: TRBD1; v_call: TRBV7-6; clone_size: .; j_call: TRBJ1-4
cdr3_nt: TGTGCCAGTACCGAGACAGGGGATAGAGGTCAGCCCCAGCATTTT; cdr3_aa: CASTETGDRGQPQHF; d_call: TRBD1; v_call: TRBV19; clone_size: .; j_call: TRBJ1-5
cdr3_nt: TGTGCCAGCAGCTCACTGAGGTTTGCGGCGGATGAGCAGTTCTTC; cdr3_aa: CASSSLRFAADEQFF; d_call: .; v_call: TRBV11-2; clone_size: once; j_call: TRBJ2-1
cdr3_nt: TGTGCCACCAGTGATCAGGGACTAGCGGGGGGGAGGGAGACCCAGTACTTC; cdr3_aa: CATSDQGLAGGRETQYF; d_call: TRBD2; v_call: TRBV24-1; clone_size: .; j_call: TRBJ2-5
cdr3_nt: TGTGCCACCAAGGGAGACAGGGGGACAGATACGCAGTATTTT; cdr3_aa: CATKGDRGTDTQYF; d_call: TRBD1; v_call: TRBV15; clone_size: .; j_call: TRBJ2-3
cdr3_nt: TGTGCCAGTACCGGACAGGGGGCGTTAGGTTCAAACATTCAGTACTTC; cdr3_aa: CASTGQGALGSNIQYF; d_call: TRBD1; v_call: TRBV19; clone_size: once; j_call: TRBJ2-4
cdr3_nt: TGTGCCTGGAGTGGCGTCGGATGGAGCTATGGCTACACCTTC; cdr3_aa: CAWSGVGWSYGYTF; d_call: .; v_call: TRBV30; clone_size: .; j_call: TRBJ1-2
cdr3_nt: TGTGCCAGCAGTGATATTCGAGGGGGACAGGGTTTGAGAGGGGCCAACGTCCTGACTTTC; cdr3_aa: CASSDIRGGQGLRGANVLTF; d_call: TRBD1; v_call: TRBV6-1; clone_size: .; j_call: TRBJ2-6
cdr3_nt: TGCGCCAGCGAGATTCAATTAAGCTCCTACAATGAGCAGTTCTTC; cdr3_aa: CASEIQLSSYNEQFF; d_call: .; v_call: TRBV10-2; clone_size: .; j_call: TRBJ2-1
cdr3_nt: TGTGCCTGGAGTCAATCGACTAAGGAGACCCAGTACTTC; cdr3_aa: CAWSQSTKETQYF; d_call: .; v_call: TRBV30; clone_size: once; j_call: TRBJ2-5
cdr3_nt: TGTGCCAGCAGCTCGTCCTCAGGGGGGAATGAAAAACTGTTTTTT; cdr3_aa: CASSSSSGGNEKLFF; d_call: TRBD1; v_call: TRBV11-2; clone_size: .; j_call: TRBJ1-4
cdr3_nt: TGTGCCAGCAGCTTAGTCAGGGCGGGAGGGAGCACAGATACGCAGTATTTT; cdr3_aa: CASSLVRAGGSTDTQYF; d_call: TRBD2; v_call: TRBV11-2; clone_size: .; j_call: TRBJ2-3
cdr3_nt: TGTGCCATCGGGCCAATGACCGATACGCAGTGTTTT; cdr3_aa: CAIGPMTDTQCF; d_call: .; v_call: TRBV10-3; clone_size: .; j_call: TRBJ2-3
cdr3_nt: TGCAGTGCCAGTACTCGACTTCTCCTTGTGAACAATGAGCAGTTCTTC; cdr3_aa: CSASTRLLLVNNEQFF; d_call: .; v_call: TRBV20-1; clone_size: .; j_call: TRBJ2-1
cdr3_nt: TGTGCCAGCAGTTTGGCGGGGACAACTAATGAAAAACTGTTTTTT; cdr3_aa: CASSLAGTTNEKLFF; d_call: .; v_call: TRBV28; clone_size: .; j_call: TRBJ1-4
cdr3_nt: TGCGCCAGCAGGACTACGTCCATTAATGAGCAGTTCTTC; cdr3_aa: CASRTTSINEQFF; d_call: .; v_call: TRBV10-2; clone_size: .; j_call: TRBJ2-1